This T cell receptor beta chain was sequenced during a study of blood T cell repertoires in COVID-19. In the study overall: Donors in the United States, Italy and Spain gave samples during acute or convalescent COVID-19. The analysed material was cDNA or gDNA that came from T cells, B-cell-depleted T cells, or PBMCs.

Original methodology: It was from reference gene primer amplification that nucleated cell counts were estimated. The data were produced by immunoSEQ multiplex PCR, yet TCRdb's version contains in-frame clones alone and is incomplete. That table is the source of V, J and clone size, and D and trimming were worked out from the DNA. Of approximately 300,000 clones listed, about nine tenths are singletons. Trimming pared 7 bases from V and 5 bases from J, leaving 15 bases between. Germline lookup yields CDR1 SNHLY and CDR2 FYNNEI. The CDR3 runs 14 residues. This chain uses TRBV2 with TRBJ1-5; no clear D. The clonotype was recovered from a man aged 55 to 70 who had recovered from COVID-19. The sample comprised PBMCs or T cells enriched from blood (not recorded which). The CDR3 bases are TGTGCCAGCAACGCAGAATCATCCGATCAGCCCCAGCATTTT. Residues: CASNAESSDQPQHF. Supplemented by reference TRBV2 and TRBJ1-5, the full variable domain reads EPEVTQTPSHQVTQMGQEVILRCVPISNHLYFYWYRQILGQKVEFLVSFYNNEISEKSEIFDDQFSVERPDGSNFTLKIRSTKLEDSAMYFCASNAESSDQPQHFGDGTRLSIL.